This T cell receptor beta chain appears in the sequencing data of a study of control samples from healthy donors and cancer patients. Sequencing was performed with immunoSEQ multiplex PCR; in TCRdb, only in-frame clones are kept and a portion is missing. The table shows roughly 120,000 clones, with 85% to 95% occurring only once. With V trimmed by 0 bases and J by 8 bases, 10 bases remained unmatched. CDR1 is SGDLS and CDR2 is YYNGEE in the germline V gene. CDR3 length equals 18 residues. The chain combines TRBV9 with TRBJ2-1; 14 bases are shared with TRBD2. Sequenced input: blood. The clonotype was recovered from a man younger than 40 in good health. The CDR3 spells CASSVGLAGGLWEDEQFF. DNA for the CDR3: TGTGCCAGCAGCGTAGGACTAGCGGGGGGGCTGTGGGAAGATGAGCAGTTCTTC.